This entry lists 26 T cell receptor beta chains sequenced from one sample in a study of blood T cell repertoires in COVID-19. Only in-frame clones appear in the TCRdb table, and some are missing; sequencing was by immunoSEQ multiplex PCR. This table has approximately 21,000 clones, around 90% appearing once. The sample consisted of peripheral blood. These TCRs come from a woman aged 80 or over with active COVID-19.

The gene calls are TRBV3-1 (or the pseudogene TRBV3-2) and TRBJ2-4; TRBD1 matches at 8 bases. Germline V CDR1 and CDR2: LGHDT, YNNKEL (reference sequence). J was trimmed by 11 bases and V by 4 bases; bases with no gene match: 7. The CDR3 runs 13 residues. CDR3 sequence (DNA): TGTGCCAGCAGCCGCCGACAGGGGACTTTTCAGTACTTC. Translation: CASSRRQGTFQYF.

The rearrangement links TRBV3-1 (or the pseudogene TRBV3-2) to TRBJ1-3, with D tentatively TRBD1 (5 bases). V was trimmed by 4 bases and J by 2 bases, leaving 9 bases between them. CDR1 and CDR2 from the germline V gene are LGHDT and YNNKEL (reference sequence). This CDR3 has 14 residues. The CDR3 reads CASSLGTAGNTIYF. CDR3 in DNA: TGTGCCAGCAGCCTCGGGACTGCTGGAAACACCATATATTTT.

V gene TRBV12-3 or TRBV12-4 combines with J gene TRBJ2-3; the match to TRBD1 covers 11 bases. The CDR3 has 13 amino acids. The trim removed 8 bases at V and 6 bases at J, leaving 4 bases unmatched. The CDR3: CASRGTGGDTQYF. CDR3 sequence (DNA): TGTGCCAGCCGAGGGACAGGGGGGGATACGCAGTATTTT.

This clone was recorded only once. This sequence joins TRBV24-1 and TRBJ2-3; 13 bases line up with TRBD2. The germline CDR1 and CDR2 sequences are KGHDR and SFDVKD. With 4 bases clipped from V and 0 bases from J, the junction kept 6 bases outside the gene matches. This CDR3 is 18 amino acids long. CDR3 amino acids: CATSESGLAGLSTDTQYF. CDR3 nucleotides: TGTGCCACCAGTGAATCGGGACTAGCGGGGCTCAGCACAGATACGCAGTATTTT.

CDR3 residues: CASTPDRGPEAFF. The CDR3 DNA is TGTGCCAGTACCCCGGACAGGGGACCTGAAGCTTTCTTT. The V gene is TRBV19, the J gene TRBJ1-1, with 9 positions matching TRBD1. V was clipped by 7 bases and J by 6 bases; unmatched bases: 6. The CDR3 has 13 amino acids. CDR1 and CDR2 from the germline V gene are LNHDA and SQIVND (reference sequence).

The V and J genes are TRBV6-2 or TRBV6-3 and TRBJ2-3, with 8 bases aligning to TRBD2. The V gene end was trimmed by 0 bases and the J gene end by 6 bases; junction bases not matched to a gene: 8. Looked up from germline, CDR1 is MNHEY and CDR2 is SVGEGT. The CDR3 is 16 residues long. Here the CDR3 DNA reads TGTGCCAGCAGTTACTCCTATAGCGGGGTGGGGGATACGCAGTATTTT. It translates to CASSYSYSGVGDTQYF.

The genes are TRBV6-6 and TRBJ2-1; D is ambiguous. Germline CDR1 reads MNHNY; CDR2 reads SVGAGI (reference sequence). V was clipped by 5 bases and J by 6 bases, with 11 bases between them. This CDR3 is 13 amino acids long. CDR3 protein: CASSPRRGNEQFF. In DNA form, the CDR3 reads TGTGCCAGCAGTCCCCGGCGCGGCAATGAGCAGTTCTTC.

There are a few counts of this clone. The CDR3 coding sequence is TGTGCCAGCAGCGTAAGTTTTTGGGGGCAAGTTTACAATGAGCAGTTCTTC. Translating gives CASSVSFWGQVYNEQFF. The genes are TRBV9 and TRBJ2-1; possible D gene TRBD1, 6 bases. The CDR3 has 17 residues. Trimming shortened V by 1 base and J by 4 bases, and 18 bases separated the two germline ends. Germline V gene sequence: CDR1 SGDLS, CDR2 YYNGEE.

This clone was seen a handful of times. V is TRBV27 and J is TRBJ1-2, with D possibly matching TRBD1 (5 bases). CDR3 length equals 13 residues. Trimming left V 3 bases short and J 6 bases short, with 11 bases between. CDR1 and CDR2 (germline): MNHEY, SMNVEV (reference sequence). CDR3 nucleotides: TGTGCCAGCAGTTTGCCAGGGTTCAATGGCTACACCTTC. Protein product: CASSLPGFNGYTF.

V gene TRBV15 combines with J gene TRBJ2-7; 8 positions match TRBD2. The CDR3 is 18 residues long. Germline-derived CDR1 and CDR2 are LNHNV and YYDKDF (reference sequence). Losses at the gene ends were 2 bases for V and 2 bases for J; bases not matched to a gene: 14. The CDR3, as DNA: TGTGCCACCAGCAGATCCTCGGGAGTCGGGAGGGTACCCTACGAGCAGTACTTC. This encodes CATSRSSGVGRVPYEQYF.

The V gene is TRBV5-1, the J gene TRBJ1-2; the D gene is possibly TRBD1 (5 bases). The CDR3 loop spans 15 amino acids. The V gene lost 0 bases and the J gene lost 0 bases, with 9 bases spanning the gap. Germline CDR1 is SGHRS and CDR2 is YFSETQ. CDR3 DNA: TGCGCCAGCAGCTTGGCGGACACCTCTAACTATGGCTACACCTTC. Translated, it gives CASSLADTSNYGYTF.

This clone was observed a handful of times. The rearrangement uses TRBV5-1 and TRBJ2-7; tentatively, D is TRBD1 (5 bases). The V gene's germline CDR1 is SGHRS and CDR2 YFSETQ. This CDR3 has 15 residues. V was cut by 0 bases and J by 2 bases, with 12 bases left in between. CDR3 sequence reads: CASSLVGVNPYEQYF. CDR3 nucleotide sequence: TGCGCCAGCAGCTTGGTAGGGGTCAATCCCTACGAGCAGTACTTC.

CDR3 region: CASSSGTSPNEQFF. Written as DNA, the CDR3 is TGTGCCAGCAGCTCAGGGACTAGCCCCAATGAGCAGTTCTTC. The chain is built from TRBV7-2 and TRBJ2-1, with 9 positions matching TRBD2. The J segment lost 6 bases and the V segment lost 4 bases, leaving 4 bases of the junction unmatched. CDR1 and CDR2 from the germline V gene are SGHTA and FQGNSA. The CDR3 runs 14 residues.

V gene TRBV7-2 combines with J gene TRBJ2-1; TRBD2 matches at 8 bases. J gave up 8 bases and V 5 bases, and 14 bases lay outside the gene matches. Germline V gene sequence: CDR1 SGHTA, CDR2 FQGNSA. The CDR3 length is 16 residues. CDR3 bases: TGTGCCAGCAGCCCAGGCTTGGGGCGGGGGGTGGATGAGCAGTTCTTC. Translation: CASSPGLGRGVDEQFF.

J is TRBJ2-5 and V is TRBV6-6, with a tentative D call TRBD2 (6 bases). Germline loops: CDR1 MNHNY, CDR2 SVGAGI (reference sequence). The CDR3 is 15 amino acids. Trimming removed 2 bases from V and 3 bases from J, with 13 bases in between. CDR3 sequence reads: CASSYRRGSKETQYF. The CDR3 nucleotides are TGTGCCAGCAGTTACCGGCGGGGCAGTAAAGAGACCCAGTACTTC.

The rearrangement uses TRBV19 and TRBJ1-5; TRBD1 might be the D (5 bases). The CDR3 contains 15 residues. Trimming shortened V by 4 bases and J by 0 bases, and 10 bases separated the two germline ends. The V gene's germline CDR1 is LNHDA and CDR2 SQIVND (reference sequence). Here the CDR3 DNA reads TGTGCCAGTAGTACGACAGCTAATAGCAATCAGCCCCAGCATTTT. Translation: CASSTTANSNQPQHF.

The V gene is TRBV3-1 (or the pseudogene TRBV3-2), the J gene TRBJ1-5; D is perhaps TRBD1 (5 bases). V was pared by 1 base and J by 2 bases, with 12 bases between. Germline lookup yields CDR1 LGHDT and CDR2 YNNKEL (reference sequence). The CDR3 covers 16 residues. The CDR3 is CASSQGTYRGNQPQHF. As DNA, the CDR3 is TGTGCCAGCAGCCAAGGGACATATCGGGGCAATCAGCCCCAGCATTTT.

This clone was detected once. This chain connects TRBV12-3 or TRBV12-4 to TRBJ1-2; 8 nucleotides match TRBD1. Trimming at V came to 5 bases and at J to 12 bases, leaving 11 bases not matched to a gene. The CDR3 loop spans 13 amino acids. The CDR3 DNA reads as TGTGCCAGCAGTCCCCGGACAGGGAGGGGGCACACCTTC. This codes for CASSPRTGRGHTF.

The chain links TRBV7-2 to TRBJ2-1, with 9 bases identical to TRBD1. V gave up 8 bases and J gave up 7 bases; unmatched junction bases: 12. The CDR3 has 15 amino acids. The germline gives CDR1 SGHTA, CDR2 FQGNSA. CDR3 protein: CASYSGTGRGNEQFF. The DNA for the CDR3 is TGTGCCAGCTATTCTGGGACAGGGCGGGGGAATGAGCAGTTCTTC.

The rearrangement links TRBV10-1 to TRBJ1-6, with TRBD1 identical over 10 bases. Germline V lookup: CDR1 WNHNN, CDR2 SYGVQD (reference sequence). The V segment lost 6 bases and the J segment 10 bases; nucleotides outside the gene matches: 3. The CDR3 spans 13 residues. CDR3 in amino acids: CASRDRGFSPLHF. CDR3 coding DNA: TGCGCCAGCAGGGACAGGGGGTTCTCACCCCTCCACTTT.

The chain employs TRBV3-1 (or the pseudogene TRBV3-2) and TRBJ1-6; 8 nucleotides align to TRBD1. The germline V gene encodes CDR1 LGHDT and CDR2 YNNKEL (reference sequence). The CDR3 loop spans 14 amino acids. V trimming: 4 bases; J trimming: 10 bases; junction bases outside the gene matches: 6. Written as DNA, the CDR3 is TGTGCCAGCAGCCCGGGACAGGCTAAATCACCCCTCCACTTT. Amino acids: CASSPGQAKSPLHF.

V is TRBV12-5 and J is TRBJ1-3; 7 nucleotides match TRBD1. From germline, CDR1 is LGHNT and CDR2 FRNRAP. This CDR3 contains 15 residues. V dropped 9 bases and J dropped 2; count of bases not matched to a gene: 10. This CDR3 is CASGNDREAGNTIYF. The CDR3 DNA reads as TGTGCTAGCGGTAATGACAGGGAGGCTGGAAACACCATATATTTT.

The CDR3 coding sequence is TGTGCCAGTAGGAACAGGGGGCGGGGTGACACTGAAGCTTTCTTT. Amino acid sequence: CASRNRGRGDTEAFF. The V gene is TRBV19, the J gene TRBJ1-1; 9 nucleotides line up with TRBD1. Germline V lookup: CDR1 LNHDA, CDR2 SQIVND (reference sequence). The CDR3 is made up of 15 amino acids. The ends lost 6 bases at V and 3 bases at J; junction bases unmatched: 8.

V gene TRBV27 combines with J gene TRBJ2-5; possibly TRBD1 for D (5 bases). The CDR3 totals 14 residues. Between the trimmed V and J ends, which lost 3 bases and 5 bases, there was a span of 13 bases. CDR1 MNHEY and CDR2 SMNVEV come from the germline V gene (reference sequence). Here the CDR3 reads CASSFQGIRETQYF. The CDR3 region has the DNA TGTGCCAGCAGTTTCCAGGGTATACGGGAGACCCAGTACTTC.

The chain links TRBV5-6 to TRBJ2-7; D gene uncertain. Germline lookup yields CDR1 SGHDT and CDR2 YYEEEE. The CDR3 has 13 residues. The ends were cut back, 5 bases at V and 0 bases at J, with 9 bases in the middle. CDR3 protein: CASSPSLSYEQYF. The CDR3 DNA is TGTGCCAGCAGTCCAAGCCTCTCCTACGAGCAGTACTTC. Full variable domain (remainder filled in from reference TRBV5-6 and TRBJ2-7): DAGVTQSPTHLIKTRGQQVTLRCSPKSGHDTVSWYQQALGQGPQFIFQYYEEEERQRGNFPDRFSGHQFPNYSSELNVNALLLGDSALYLCASSPSLSYEQYFGPGTRLTVT.

The chain is built from TRBV7-2 and TRBJ2-3; D is possibly TRBD1 (6 bases). Trimming stripped 3 bases from V and 3 bases from J, with 7 bases between. This CDR3 has 13 residues. Germline-derived CDR1 and CDR2 are SGHTA and FQGNSA. In DNA form, the CDR3 reads TGTGCCAGCAGCTTCACAGGGACAGATACGCAGTATTTT. Protein: CASSFTGTDTQYF. Full variable domain (rest looked up from reference TRBV7-2 and TRBJ2-3): GAGVSQSPSNKVTEKGKDVELRCDPISGHTALYWYRQSLGQGLEFLIYFQGNSAPDKSGLPSDRFSAERTGGSVSTLTIQRTQQEDSAVYLCASSFTGTDTQYFGPGTRLTVL.